Each of the 26 T cell receptor beta chains below was sequenced from the same sample in a study of cytomegalovirus exposure and HLA in healthy donors. The study ran its PCR with 60 Vbeta and 13 Jbeta primers. The method was immunoSEQ multiplex PCR; TCRdb's version includes in-frame clones alone and lacks a portion of them. The data contain approximately 130,000 clones, around 75% of them singletons. The source material was PBMCs. The source of these receptors is a man in his thirties or forties in good health and CMV-seronegative.

This clone was seen just once. The chain carries TRBV5-4 and TRBJ1-2; 10 bases are a match to TRBD1. Germline CDR1 is SGHNT and CDR2 is YYREEE (reference sequence). There are 16 residues in the CDR3. V gave up 2 bases and J gave up 6 bases; unmatched junction bases: 10. The CDR3 nucleotides are TGTGCCAGCAGCTTCGTCCACCGGGACAGGGGAAATGGCTACACCTTC. It codes for CASSFVHRDRGNGYTF. Full variable domain (outside the CDR3, taken from reference TRBV5-4 and TRBJ1-2): ETGVTQSPTHLIKTRGQQVTLRCSSQSGHNTVSWYQQALGQGPQFIFQYYREEENGRGNFPPRFSGLQFPNYSSELNVNALELDDSALYLCASSFVHRDRGNGYTFGSGTRLTVV.

This clone was observed once. CDR3 amino acids: CASSRPLTGTGAQTDTQYF. The CDR3 bases are TGTGCCAGCAGTCGCCCCTTAACCGGGACAGGGGCCCAAACAGATACGCAGTATTTT. This chain uses TRBV28 with TRBJ2-3, with 10 bases identical to TRBD1. V trimming: 5 bases; J trimming: 3 bases; junction bases outside the gene matches: 17. The CDR3 is 19 residues long. Germline lookup yields CDR1 MDHEN and CDR2 SYDVKM.

The rearrangement links TRBV27 to TRBJ2-7; 8 nucleotides align to TRBD1. This CDR3 is built from 13 residues. The germline V gene has CDR1 MNHEY and CDR2 SMNVEV (reference sequence). V was clipped by 6 bases and J by 0 bases; unmatched bases: 1. This CDR3 reads CASRQGGSYEQYF. The CDR3 DNA reads TGTGCCAGCAGACAGGGGGGCTCCTACGAGCAGTACTTC.

The chain carries TRBV7-6 and TRBJ2-1; the match to TRBD1 covers 8 bases. Trimming cost V 0 bases and J 0 bases; bases outside gene matches: 7. Germline V gene lookup returns CDR1 SGHVS and CDR2 FNYEAQ. This CDR3 contains 18 residues. CDR3 sequence (DNA): TGTGCCAGCAGCTTAGCCGTGGGACAGGTAAACTCCTACAATGAGCAGTTCTTC. Translation: CASSLAVGQVNSYNEQFF. Supplemented by reference TRBV7-6 and TRBJ2-1, the full variable domain reads GAGVSQSPRYKVTKRGQDVALRCDPISGHVSLYWYRQALGQGPEFLTYFNYEAQQDKSGLPNDRFSAERPEGSISTLTIQRTEQRDSAMYRCASSLAVGQVNSYNEQFFGPGTRLTVL.

This clone appeared once. V usage is TRBV7-3 and J usage is TRBJ1-1; tentatively, D is TRBD1 (5 bases). V lost 4 bases to trimming and J lost 6 bases, with 15 bases between them. This CDR3 spans 14 amino acids. CDR1 is SGHTA and CDR2 is FQGTGA in the germline V gene. The CDR3 sequence is CASSSHGGDAEAFF. The CDR3 nucleotides read TGTGCCAGCAGCTCTCACGGGGGTGACGCTGAAGCTTTCTTT.

There are a few counts of this clone. V usage is TRBV2 and J usage is TRBJ2-7; D not resolved. Trimming cost V 3 bases and J 3 bases, with 9 bases left between them. Germline-derived CDR1 and CDR2 are SNHLY and FYNNEI. CDR3 length: 13 residues. CDR3: CASSDPGNYEQYF. In DNA form, the CDR3 reads TGTGCCAGCAGTGACCCAGGTAACTACGAGCAGTACTTC.

The chain uses TRBV28 and TRBJ2-5; 8 bases fit TRBD1. CDR3 length: 16 amino acids. Germline V lookup: CDR1 MDHEN, CDR2 SYDVKM. The trim removed 6 bases at V and 2 bases at J, leaving 11 bases unmatched. The CDR3 bases are TGTGCCAGCAGCAAAAGGGAACAGGGGGTTCAAGAGACCCAGTACTTC. It encodes CASSKREQGVQETQYF.

This clone was detected once. V is TRBV28 and J is TRBJ2-5; 10 nucleotides agree with TRBD2. The trim removed 7 bases at V and 5 bases at J, leaving 7 bases unmatched. The CDR3 covers 14 residues. Germline-derived CDR1 and CDR2 are MDHEN and SYDVKM. For the CDR3, the DNA is TGTGCCAGCAAAGCGGGAGGGTCATTGGAGACCCAGTACTTC. Its translation is CASKAGGSLETQYF.

The gene calls are TRBV7-2 and TRBJ2-3; 8 nucleotides agree with TRBD2. After removal of 2 bases from V and 2 bases from J, the junction contained 6 bases not matched to a gene. Germline lookup yields CDR1 SGHTA and CDR2 FQGNSA. The CDR3 consists of 16 residues. The CDR3 loop reads CASSLKGGGLTDTQYF. CDR3 bases: TGTGCCAGCAGCTTAAAGGGCGGGGGGCTCACAGATACGCAGTATTTT.

CDR3 DNA: TGTGCCAGCAGCATTCGGACAGTGATGGAGACCCAGTACTTC. This encodes CASSIRTVMETQYF. The chain is built from TRBV7-9 and TRBJ2-5; the D gene is possibly TRBD1 (6 bases). V lost 5 bases, J lost 5 bases, and 15 bases lay in between. Germline CDR1 and CDR2: SEHNR and FQNEAQ (reference sequence). This CDR3 is built from 14 residues.

The chain employs TRBV4-1 and TRBJ1-1, with D uncertain. Looked up from germline, CDR1 is MGHRA and CDR2 is YSYEKL. V dropped 3 bases and J dropped 6 bases, with 14 bases sitting between them. The CDR3 is 14 amino acids. The CDR3 spells CASSHSGKASEAFF. CDR3 DNA: TGCGCCAGCAGCCACTCGGGTAAAGCCTCTGAAGCTTTCTTT.

The chain recombines TRBV5-6 with TRBJ2-7, with 9 bases fitting TRBD2. CDR1 SGHDT and CDR2 YYEEEE come from the germline V gene. V lost 0 bases to trimming and J lost 0 bases; unmatched junction nucleotides: 1. The CDR3 sequence is 15 residues long. The CDR3 sequence is CASSLGLAASYEQYF. In DNA form, the CDR3 reads TGTGCCAGCAGCTTGGGACTAGCGGCCTCCTACGAGCAGTACTTC.

V usage is TRBV6-1 and J usage is TRBJ2-7; 9 bases match TRBD2. The V segment lost 2 bases and the J segment 4 bases; nucleotides outside the gene matches: 6. CDR1 is MNHNS, CDR2 SASEGT, per germline. CDR3 length: 15 amino acids. The CDR3, as DNA: TGTGCCAGCAGTGAAATCGGGACTAGCCAATACGAGCAGTACTTC. Protein sequence: CASSEIGTSQYEQYF.

CDR3 sequence: CASSERRDYGYTF. The CDR3, as DNA: TGTGCCAGCAGTGAAAGGAGAGACTATGGCTACACCTTC. The chain couples TRBV6-1 to TRBJ1-2; no definite D call. CDR1 and CDR2 from the germline V gene are MNHNS and SASEGT. The ends were cut back, 2 bases at V and 3 bases at J, with 7 bases in the middle. The CDR3 runs to 13 residues.

V is TRBV6-5 and J is TRBJ1-6, with a tentative D call TRBD1 (5 bases). This CDR3 is built from 14 residues. The V end lost 2 bases, the J end lost 9 bases, and 11 bases lay between the germline ends. CDR1 MNHEY and CDR2 SVGAGI come from the germline V gene. CDR3 in amino acids: CASSYRGGSSPLHF. CDR3 bases: TGTGCCAGCAGTTACAGGGGAGGGAGTTCACCCCTCCACTTT.

The chain is built from TRBV19 and TRBJ2-6; 7 positions agree with TRBD2. This CDR3 comprises 16 residues. V was clipped by 6 bases and J by 0 bases; unmatched bases: 5. From germline, CDR1 is LNHDA and CDR2 SQIVND (reference sequence). In nucleotides, the CDR3 is TGTGCCAGTAGGGAAAGACTAGCCTCTGGGGCCAACGTCCTGACTTTC. This codes for CASRERLASGANVLTF.

The chain carries TRBV30 and TRBJ2-3; TRBD2 agrees at 7 bases. Germline values: CDR1 GTSNPN, CDR2 SVGIG (reference sequence). The CDR3 sequence is 15 residues long. The junction had 9 bases not matched to a gene; V was cut back by 1 base and J by 5 bases. CDR3 protein: CAWSALAARGDTQYF. The DNA of the CDR3 is TGTGCCTGGAGTGCTCTAGCGGCGAGGGGAGATACGCAGTATTTT. The full variable domain, rest sourced from reference TRBV30 and TRBJ2-3, is SQTIHQWPATLVQPVGSPLSLECTVEGTSNPNLYWYRQAAGRGLQLLFYSVGIGQISSEVPQNLSASRPQDRQFILSSKKLLLSDSGFYLCAWSALAARGDTQYFGPGTRLTVL.

The CDR3 spells CASSQEGQGRQYF. In DNA form, the CDR3 reads TGCGCCAGCAGCCAAGAGGGGCAGGGCCGGCAGTACTTC. The chain carries TRBV4-1 and TRBJ2-7; the D gene is possibly TRBD1 (5 bases). The germline gives CDR1 MGHRA, CDR2 YSYEKL. V gave up 0 bases and J gave up 9 bases, with 12 bases separating them. CDR3 length: 13 amino acids.

The gene calls are TRBV2 and TRBJ1-4, with D uncertain. This CDR3 contains 16 residues. Per the germline V gene, CDR1 is SNHLY and CDR2 is FYNNEI. V lost 3 bases and J 3 bases, leaving 14 bases between the germline ends. CDR3 sequence reads: CASSDGGFGANEKLFF. The CDR3 coding sequence is TGTGCCAGCAGTGACGGAGGGTTTGGGGCTAATGAAAAACTGTTTTTT.

The gene calls are TRBV28 and TRBJ1-4; TRBD1 is a possible D gene (5 bases). Per germline, CDR1 MDHEN and CDR2 SYDVKM. CDR3 length: 15 residues. Trimming removed 6 bases from V and 0 bases from J, with 11 bases in between. CDR3 region: CASSSLTATNEKLFF. In DNA form, the CDR3 reads TGTGCCAGCAGCTCTCTGACAGCAACTAATGAAAAACTGTTTTTT. Variable domain in full (rest from reference TRBV28 and TRBJ1-4): DVKVTQSSRYLVKRTGEKVFLECVQDMDHENMFWYRQDPGLGLRLIYFSYDVKMKEKGDIPEGYSVSREKKERFSLILESASTNQTSMYLCASSSLTATNEKLFFGSGTQLSVL.

The J gene is TRBJ1-4, the V gene TRBV30; 7 nucleotides agree with TRBD1. There are 19 residues in the CDR3. Per the germline V gene, CDR1 is GTSNPN and CDR2 is SVGIG (reference sequence). V shed 0 bases, J shed 0 bases, and the junction held 13 bases outside the gene matches. CDR3 DNA: TGTGCCTGGAGTGTAAGAGCAGGGGGAGCATCCGCAACTAATGAAAAACTGTTTTTT. Protein: CAWSVRAGGASATNEKLFF.

J is TRBJ1-1 and V is TRBV18; the match to TRBD1 covers 8 bases. The ends lost 4 bases at V and 1 base at J; junction bases unmatched: 11. The CDR3 is 17 residues long. In germline, CDR1 is KGHSH, CDR2 LQKENI. The DNA for the CDR3 is TGTGCCAGCTCACGCACTACAGGGGGAACCCAGAACACTGAAGCTTTCTTT. This translates into CASSRTTGGTQNTEAFF.

The gene calls are TRBV6-5 and TRBJ2-2; D is possibly TRBD1 (6 bases). In germline, CDR1 is MNHEY, CDR2 SVGAGI. The CDR3 extends over 15 amino acids. Trimming took 2 bases from V and 1 from J, leaving 8 bases between them. CDR3 nucleotide sequence: TGTGCCAGCAGTTACGACAGGAAGAACACCGGGGAGCTGTTTTTT. It encodes CASSYDRKNTGELFF.

A few counts support this clone. The chain links TRBV2 to TRBJ2-1; 7 positions match TRBD2. The CDR3 extends over 14 amino acids. The germline gives CDR1 SNHLY, CDR2 FYNNEI. The trim removed 4 bases at V and 5 bases at J, leaving 5 bases unmatched. The CDR3 DNA sequence: TGTGCCAGCAGTGCGGCTAGCGGAGACAATGAGCAGTTCTTC. The encoded protein is CASSAASGDNEQFF.

The CDR3 sequence is CASSPSGGQAYNEQFF. CDR3 bases: TGTGCCAGCTCACCGTCCGGCGGACAGGCATACAATGAGCAGTTCTTC. The rearrangement joins TRBV18 to TRBJ2-1; 7 bases map to TRBD1. Per germline, CDR1 KGHSH and CDR2 LQKENI. CDR3 length: 16 amino acids. V shed 3 bases, J shed 4 bases, and the junction held 9 bases outside the gene matches. Full variable domain (missing parts from reference TRBV18 and TRBJ2-1): NAGVMQNPRHLVRRRGQEARLRCSPMKGHSHVYWYRQLPEEGLKFMVYLQKENIIDESGMPKERFSAEFPKEGPSILRIQQVVRGDSAAYFCASSPSGGQAYNEQFFGPGTRLTVL.

V and J are TRBV19 and TRBJ2-5, with 9 bases lining up with TRBD1. Germline CDR1 LNHDA, CDR2 SQIVND (reference sequence). The CDR3 runs 18 residues. The trim removed 6 bases at V and 2 bases at J, leaving 16 bases unmatched. CDR3 DNA sequence: TGTGCCAGTAGATTAGGACATTTCCGGGACAGGGAGCAAGAGACCCAGTACTTC. This gives the protein CASRLGHFRDREQETQYF.